This T cell receptor (beta chain) comes out of a study of beta chain features in type 1 diabetes. Study conclusions and caveats: Patients' naive, central memory and Treg TCRB repertoires seemed closer to one another than those of healthy donors. Shorter templates might be favored by PCR, and equally so in patients and in controls. Junctions at VDJ sites from type 1 diabetes patients had fewer insertions and more deletions. Type 1 diabetes patients had TCRB CDR3s that were shorter (moderately but significantly so) in all four CD4+ subsets.

The authors reverse transcribed all of the isolated RNA, so sequencing captured expressed TCRB transcripts. Naive, central memory and regulatory T cell samples averaged roughly 3.4 million immunoSEQ reads each. The table came from immunoSEQ multiplex PCR; TCRdb's copy has only in-frame clones and leaves some out. Of fewer than 110,000 clones in the sample, 25% to 35% were seen once. Deletions cut 5 bases from V and 1 base from J, with 23 bases between. The CDR3 covers 18 residues. Germline CDR1 and CDR2: SGHVS and FQNEAQ. Of note for this clone: Its target is unknown.

J is TRBJ1-1 and V is TRBV7-8; tentative D call: TRBD1 (5 bases). The source of this sequence is a woman aged 18-35 years with type 1 diabetes. The sequenced sample was central memory CD4+ T cells from blood. CDR3 nucleotide sequence: TGTGCCAGCAGCGGTCGGGCCGCGGCAGTTAGGGGGAACACTGAAGCTTTCTTT. Translating gives CASSGRAAAVRGNTEAFF.